The clone carrying this T cell receptor (beta chain) was counted only a few times. The sample is drawn from a study of cytomegalovirus exposure and HLA in healthy donors. Use of 60 Vbeta and 13 Jbeta primers characterized the PCR. Data came from immunoSEQ multiplex PCR; TCRdb stores just in-frame clones and leaves some out. The top ten clones hold 8% of a sample with tens of thousands of clones, approximately 90% of them seen once. With 1 base removed from V and 10 bases from J, the gap between germline ends came to 14 bases. The CDR3 covers 13 residues. The germline V gene encodes CDR1 SGHDN and CDR2 FVKESK. Donors were nominally healthy when sampled, though unrecorded immune exposures were likely.

This sequence originates from a woman between 40 and 50 years old in good health and CMV-seropositive. The chain links TRBV14 to TRBJ2-7; weak D call: TRBD1 (5 bases). Source material: PBMCs. In DNA form, the CDR3 reads TGTGCCAGCAGCCAAGGCCTCAGGGAAGGCCAGTACTTC. It specifies CASSQGLREGQYF. The full variable domain, in which reference TRBV14 and TRBJ2-7 provide the parts outside the CDR3, is EAGVTQFPSHSVIEKGQTVTLRCDPISGHDNLYWYRRVMGKEIKFLLHFVKESKQDESGMPNNRFLAERTGGTYSTLKVQPAELEDSGVYFCASSQGLREGQYFGPGTRLTVT.